The 25 T cell receptor beta chains below all came from one sample that was sequenced in a study of PD-L1 blockade in urothelial cancer. The table came from immunoSEQ multiplex PCR; TCRdb's copy has only in-frame clones and leaves some out. The data show about 52,000 clones, about three quarters seen once. Described time point: pretreatment peripheral blood. The input for sequencing was PBMCs, taken around atezolizumab (anti-PD-L1) treatment. The receptors were gathered from a man in his 70s with urothelial cancer.

In its sample, this clone was seen a few times. The chain recombines TRBV7-9 with TRBJ2-2, with 8 nucleotides matching TRBD1. CDR1 is SEHNR, CDR2 FQNEAQ, per germline (reference sequence). The CDR3 spans 18 residues. The junction had 9 bases not matched to a gene; V was cut back by 0 bases and J by 3 bases. Written as DNA, the CDR3 is TGTGCCAGCAGCTTAGCAGTGGGGACAGGCTGGGACACCGGGGAGCTGTTTTTT. The encoded protein is CASSLAVGTGWDTGELFF.

The chain links TRBV27 to TRBJ2-5; D may be TRBD2 (6 bases). Germline lookup yields CDR1 MNHEY and CDR2 SMNVEV (reference sequence). Trimming shortened V by 1 base and J by 2 bases, and 11 bases separated the two germline ends. The CDR3 has 15 amino acids. CDR3 sequence (DNA): TGTGCCAGCAGTTTATTTAGCGGTCAACAAGAGACCCAGTACTTC. As protein: CASSLFSGQQETQYF.

As concerns this clone: Other DNA variants within this sample encode the same CDR3. The chain links TRBV6-1 to TRBJ1-5; D possibly corresponds to TRBD1 (5 bases). The CDR3 is made up of 16 amino acids. The germline CDR1 and CDR2 sequences are MNHNS and SASEGT. Trimming removed 0 bases at V and 3 bases at J, with 12 bases between. CDR3 sequence reads: CASSEAGKGLNQPQHF. In nucleotides, the CDR3 is TGTGCCAGCAGTGAAGCAGGGAAGGGACTCAATCAGCCCCAGCATTTT.

The chain has TRBV5-4 and TRBJ2-1, with 16 positions matching TRBD2. This CDR3 comprises 17 residues. Unmatched junction bases numbered 9, after V lost 4 bases and J lost 8 bases. Germline loops: CDR1 SGHNT, CDR2 YYREEE (reference sequence). The CDR3 DNA sequence: TGTGCCAGCAGCGCGCCGGGACTAGCGGGGGGGTGGGATGAGCAGTTCTTC. Its translation is CASSAPGLAGGWDEQFF. The variable domain in full, completed from reference TRBV5-4 and TRBJ2-1, reads ETGVTQSPTHLIKTRGQQVTLRCSSQSGHNTVSWYQQALGQGPQFIFQYYREEENGRGNFPPRFSGLQFPNYSSELNVNALELDDSALYLCASSAPGLAGGWDEQFFGPGTRLTVL.

The chain has TRBV7-9 and TRBJ1-1; 9 nucleotides align to TRBD1. Trimming cost V 4 bases and J 0 bases; bases outside gene matches: 12. The V gene's germline CDR1 is SEHNR and CDR2 FQNEAQ (reference sequence). This CDR3 contains 18 residues. The CDR3 is CASSSKGQGGTMNTEAFF. CDR3 in DNA: TGTGCCAGCAGCTCGAAGGGACAGGGAGGAACTATGAACACTGAAGCTTTCTTT.

V gene TRBV9 combines with J gene TRBJ2-1; D possibly corresponds to TRBD2 (5 bases). CDR3 length: 16 amino acids. Trimming stripped 0 bases from V and 4 bases from J, with 14 bases between. The germline V gene encodes CDR1 SGDLS and CDR2 YYNGEE. The CDR3 region is CASSVAPASRYNEQFF. In DNA form, the CDR3 reads TGTGCCAGCAGCGTAGCTCCGGCTAGCAGATACAATGAGCAGTTCTTC.

The chain employs TRBV12-5 and TRBJ1-4; perhaps TRBD1 as D (6 bases). The CDR3 is made up of 14 amino acids. Trimming stripped 6 bases from V and 4 bases from J, with 12 bases between. Germline CDR1 and CDR2: LGHNT and FRNRAP. The CDR3 protein is CASGPGVGNEKLFF. The CDR3 DNA follows: TGTGCTAGTGGACCAGGGGTCGGTAATGAAAAACTGTTTTTT.

The chain employs TRBV29-1 and TRBJ1-2; D is possibly TRBD1 (6 bases). The CDR3 runs 18 residues. CDR1 is SQVTM, CDR2 ANQGSEA, per germline. V was shortened by 2 bases and J by 0 bases, with 22 bases between the two germline ends. The CDR3 region has the DNA TGCAGCGTTGAAAATTTAGAGACAGAGAGGGGGTCTAACTATGGCTACACCTTC. Protein sequence: CSVENLETERGSNYGYTF.

This sequence joins TRBV19 and TRBJ2-5; 9 bases match TRBD1. V gave up 4 bases and J gave up 4 bases; unmatched junction bases: 7. The V gene's germline CDR1 is LNHDA and CDR2 SQIVND (reference sequence). This CDR3 region has 15 residues. The CDR3 DNA sequence: TGTGCCAGTAGTAGGTCCGGGACAGGGAGAGAGACCCAGTACTTC. Its protein is CASSRSGTGRETQYF.

The J gene is TRBJ2-7, the V gene TRBV28, with 9 positions matching TRBD2. V shed 3 bases and J 6 bases; nucleotides not matched to a gene: 9. The CDR3 loop spans 15 amino acids. The germline CDR1 and CDR2 sequences are MDHEN and SYDVKM. The chain's CDR3 is CASSLTSGPVREQYF. For the CDR3, the DNA is TGTGCCAGCAGTTTGACTAGCGGCCCCGTGCGCGAGCAGTACTTC.

The table lists this clone with a few counts. The V call is TRBV19, the J call TRBJ2-2, with TRBD2 matching over 11 bases. V was clipped by 0 bases and J by 4 bases; unmatched bases: 7. Germline V gives CDR1 LNHDA, CDR2 SQIVND (reference sequence). This CDR3 is 18 amino acids long. The CDR3 region is CASSIDRLAGGSTGELFF. The CDR3 nucleotides are TGTGCCAGTAGTATAGATCGCCTAGCGGGAGGTAGCACCGGGGAGCTGTTTTTT.

The chain employs TRBV4-3 and TRBJ2-3; weak D call: TRBD2 (5 bases). Germline values: CDR1 LGHNA, CDR2 YSLEER. V was cut by 0 bases and J by 2 bases, with 9 bases left in between. This CDR3 contains 15 residues. The CDR3 loop is CASSQDTGSTDTQYF. The CDR3 DNA reads TGCGCCAGCAGCCAAGATACGGGGTCCACAGATACGCAGTATTTT.

This rearrangement joins TRBV9 to TRBJ2-3, with 9 nucleotides matching TRBD2. CDR1 is SGDLS and CDR2 is YYNGEE in the germline V gene. Trimming cost V 0 bases and J 2 bases; bases outside gene matches: 4. The length of the CDR3 is 16 residues. CDR3 nucleotides: TGTGCCAGCAGCGTAGTGGCGGGAGGGCCCACAGATACGCAGTATTTT. Translated, it gives CASSVVAGGPTDTQYF.

The genes are TRBV7-2 and TRBJ2-3, with 14 bases lining up with TRBD2. V lost 5 bases, J lost 2 bases, and 6 bases stayed unmatched. CDR3 size: 17 residues. The germline V gene encodes CDR1 SGHTA and CDR2 FQGNSA. Here the CDR3 reads CASSPGTSGGITDTQYF. In DNA form, the CDR3 reads TGTGCCAGCAGCCCGGGGACTAGCGGGGGTATCACAGATACGCAGTATTTT. Together with reference TRBV7-2 and TRBJ2-3, the CDR3 gives the full variable domain: GAGVSQSPSNKVTEKGKDVELRCDPISGHTALYWYRQSLGQGLEFLIYFQGNSAPDKSGLPSDRFSAERTGGSVSTLTIQRTQQEDSAVYLCASSPGTSGGITDTQYFGPGTRLTVL.

The chain has TRBV30 and TRBJ2-7; D is unclear. The CDR3 has 12 residues. Germline V CDR1 and CDR2: GTSNPN, SVGIG (reference sequence). V lost 1 base and J lost 7, with 11 bases in between. The CDR3 nucleotides read TGTGCCTGGAGTGCTCCCTTTGAGGAGCAGTACTTC. The encoded protein is CAWSAPFEEQYF.

The rearrangement uses TRBV28 and TRBJ2-5; no clear D gene. V was pared by 3 bases and J by 2 bases, with 13 bases between. The V gene's germline CDR1 is MDHEN and CDR2 SYDVKM. This CDR3 has 15 amino acids. DNA for the CDR3: TGTGCCAGCAGTTTGTTGGCGGCGCTTCAAGAGACCCAGTACTTC. Its protein product is CASSLLAALQETQYF.

This clone was seen once. The chain combines TRBV11-3 with TRBJ1-1; D not certain. The V gene's germline CDR1 is SGHNT and CDR2 YENEEA. V lost 4 bases and J 0 bases, leaving 21 bases between the germline ends. This CDR3 region has 18 residues. CDR3 sequence: CASSSSRGLPQLNTEAFF. The DNA for the CDR3 is TGTGCCAGCAGCTCTTCCCGAGGACTCCCGCAGCTGAACACTGAAGCTTTCTTT.

The chain couples TRBV5-4 to TRBJ2-7, with 12 bases aligning to TRBD2. In germline, CDR1 is SGHNT, CDR2 YYREEE (reference sequence). This CDR3 spans 15 amino acids. The J segment lost 6 bases and the V segment lost 0 bases, leaving 4 bases of the junction unmatched. The CDR3 spells CASSLASGGASEQYF. The DNA for the CDR3 is TGTGCCAGCAGCTTGGCTAGCGGGGGGGCAAGCGAGCAGTACTTC.

The V call is TRBV10-3, the J call TRBJ2-5; 9 nucleotides line up with TRBD2. Unmatched junction bases numbered 9, after V lost 2 bases and J lost 5 bases. CDR3 length: 16 residues. CDR1 and CDR2 (germline): ENHRY, SYGVKD. The CDR3 sequence is CAISEPLGLARETQYF. The CDR3 DNA follows: TGTGCCATCAGTGAGCCCTTGGGACTAGCCCGGGAGACCCAGTACTTC.

The rearrangement links TRBV4-3 to TRBJ1-2; TRBD1 aligns across 12 bases. The germline CDR1 and CDR2 sequences are LGHNA and YSLEER. V lost 0 bases and J lost 3; bases outside the gene matches: 11. CDR3 length equals 19 residues. Here the CDR3 DNA reads TGCGCCAGCAGCCAAGATAGCGGGACAGGGGGCGTATTGGACTATGGCTACACCTTC. This sequence encodes CASSQDSGTGGVLDYGYTF.

The chain couples TRBV7-9 to TRBJ1-5, with D possibly matching TRBD1 (5 bases). The germline V gene encodes CDR1 SEHNR and CDR2 FQNEAQ (reference sequence). The ends were cut back, 5 bases at V and 4 bases at J, with 9 bases in the middle. This CDR3 has 13 residues. The chain's CDR3 is CASSHGGNQPQHF. The CDR3 DNA reads as TGTGCCAGCAGCCACGGGGGGAATCAGCCCCAGCATTTT.

This chain joins TRBV7-2 and TRBJ2-5, with 11 positions matching TRBD2. Trimming took 5 bases from V and 4 from J; bases not matched to a gene: 6. The CDR3 is made up of 15 amino acids. Germline loops: CDR1 SGHTA, CDR2 FQGNSA. In DNA, the CDR3 is TGTGCCAGCAGCCCCCGAACTAGCGGGGGAGAGACCCAGTACTTC. This encodes CASSPRTSGGETQYF.

The chain links TRBV18 to TRBJ1-5; TRBD1 might be the D (6 bases). Trimming cost V 2 bases and J 4 bases, with 15 bases left between them. The CDR3 is made up of 16 amino acids. CDR1 is KGHSH, CDR2 LQKENI, per germline. CDR3: CASSPFRSQGNQPQHF. The CDR3 nucleotides are TGTGCCAGCTCACCATTTCGTTCACAGGGTAATCAGCCCCAGCATTTT.

This clone has more than one count but fewer than ten. DNA of the CDR3: TGTGCCAGCAGCGAAGGGGGCTTGAACTATGGCTACACCTTC. This sequence encodes CASSEGGLNYGYTF. The rearrangement uses TRBV11-3 and TRBJ1-2; 7 bases are a match to TRBD1. Trimming cost V 5 bases and J 2 bases; bases outside gene matches: 5. Germline loops: CDR1 SGHNT, CDR2 YENEEA. This CDR3 spans 14 amino acids.

The chain couples TRBV28 to TRBJ2-3; D unclear. The CDR3 length is 14 residues. Trimming removed 3 bases at V and 2 bases at J, with 9 bases between. Germline CDR1 is MDHEN and CDR2 is SYDVKM. CDR3 sequence (DNA): TGTGCCAGCAGTTTCGCGATTTCCACAGATACGCAGTATTTT. Its translation is CASSFAISTDTQYF.